This passage covers 25 T cell receptor beta chains from one sample sequenced in a study of blood T cells in healthy people across ages. Primed by a sample-barcoded 5' primer and a J-beta primer mix, a second PCR proceeded for about 7 to 12 cycles. TCRdb called the 5' RACE reads again in MiXCR, with one record for every CDR3 protein. This sample yields about 1.4 million distinct CDR3 sequences, of which 59% are seen a single time; about 6.7% belongs to the top ten. Sequences were obtained from blood. These receptors were collected from a man between 18 and 35 years old in good health.

The J gene is TRBJ2-1, the V gene TRBV9, with a weak D call TRBD2 (5 bases). Looked up from germline, CDR1 is SGDLS and CDR2 is YYNGEE. V was shortened by 0 bases and J by 2 bases, with 12 bases between the two germline ends. There are 16 residues in the CDR3. CDR3 residues: CASSVGGSDPYNEQFF. CDR3 nucleotides: TGTGCCAGCAGCGTAGGAGGGTCGGACCCCTACAATGAGCAGTTCTTC.

This clonotype occurred a few times. The chain has TRBV7-8 and TRBJ1-2; TRBD1 is a possible D gene (5 bases). V was trimmed by 4 bases and J by 4 bases, leaving 22 bases between them. Germline lookup yields CDR1 SGHVS and CDR2 FQNEAQ. The CDR3 consists of 17 residues. This chain's CDR3 is CASSSRRVRAGSYGYTF. CDR3 nucleotides: TGTGCCAGCAGCTCCCGCCGGGTCAGGGCTGGTAGCTATGGCTACACCTTC.

A few counts support this clonotype. This rearrangement joins TRBV6-6 to TRBJ2-4; 8 bases align to TRBD2. TRBJ2-7 matches the DNA end more closely, so the J call is doubtful. The CDR3 loop spans 12 amino acids. Germline V gives CDR1 MNHNY, CDR2 SVGAGI (reference sequence). The CDR3 here is CASSGSAYEQYF. In DNA form, the CDR3 reads TGTGCCTCCAGCGGGAGTGCCTACGAGCAGTACTTC.

This clonotype has a handful of counts. V gene TRBV4-3 combines with J gene TRBJ2-1; 7 bases are a match to TRBD2. The CDR3 is made up of 16 amino acids. CDR1 LGHNA and CDR2 YSLEER come from the germline V gene. V lost 1 base to trimming and J lost 4 bases; unmatched junction nucleotides: 7. DNA of the CDR3: TGCGCCAGCAGCCAAGGTCGGGGAGGGAGATACAATGAGCAGTTCTTC. Protein product: CASSQGRGGRYNEQFF.

The chain links TRBV4-1 to TRBJ2-6; 8 bases align to TRBD2. CDR3 size: 20 residues. Losses at the gene ends were 2 bases for V and 1 base for J; bases not matched to a gene: 13. Germline V gene data show CDR1 as MGHRA and CDR2 as YSYEKL. The CDR3 nucleotides read TGCGCCAGCAGCCAATTGCGGGGGGCAGGAAGGAGTTCTGGGGCCAACGTCCTGACTTTC. Translating it yields CASSQLRGAGRSSGANVLTF.

The gene calls are TRBV29-1 and TRBJ2-7, with TRBD2 matching 8 bases. The CDR3 covers 18 residues. After removal of 6 bases from V and 3 bases from J, the junction contained 22 bases not matched to a gene. Germline CDR1 reads SQVTM; CDR2 reads ANQGSEA. The CDR3 sequence: CSVHGTGLDNSHSYEQYF. The CDR3 nucleotides read TGCAGCGTGCACGGGACGGGACTAGATAATTCTCATAGCTACGAGCAGTACTTC.

The chain recombines TRBV20-1 with TRBJ2-3; 12 nucleotides align to TRBD2. Per the germline V gene, CDR1 is DFQATT and CDR2 is SNEGSKA (reference sequence). The CDR3 spans 17 residues. Trimming at V came to 6 bases and at J to 0 bases, leaving 10 bases not matched to a gene. CDR3 bases: TGCAGTGCATCACACTGGACTAGCGGGGACAGCACAGATACGCAGTATTTT. Its translation: CSASHWTSGDSTDTQYF.

This clonotype was found a few times. The chain is built from TRBV7-9 and TRBJ1-2; 10 bases are shared with TRBD1. Germline CDR1 reads SEHNR; CDR2 reads FQNEAQ (reference sequence). The CDR3 contains 17 residues. J was trimmed by 4 bases and V by 2 bases; bases with no gene match: 10. Written as DNA, the CDR3 is TGTGCCAGCAGCTTAATGGGACAGGGGATCAGCGTCTATGGCTACACCTTC. Translation: CASSLMGQGISVYGYTF.

The V and J genes are TRBV5-1 and TRBJ2-5; 8 nucleotides line up with TRBD2. The CDR3 is 17 residues long. The junction had 8 bases not matched to a gene; V was cut back by 0 bases and J by 1 base. Per germline, CDR1 SGHRS and CDR2 YFSETQ. CDR3 nucleotide sequence: TGCGCCAGCAGCTTGGCCTCTAGCGGGCTACTCCAAGAGACCCAGTACTTC. It codes for CASSLASSGLLQETQYF.

This rearrangement joins TRBV6-1 to TRBJ1-1; D is unresolved. V lost 2 bases and J lost 6, with 13 bases in between. Germline V gene data show CDR1 as MNHNS and CDR2 as SASEGT. The CDR3 runs 14 residues. The CDR3 coding sequence is TGTGCCAGCAGTGAATTGGTGATCAGCGCTGAAGCTTTCTTT. Its translation is CASSELVISAEAFF.

The V call is TRBV5-1, the J call TRBJ2-1; D ambiguous. The V gene's germline CDR1 is SGHRS and CDR2 YFSETQ. This CDR3 is 15 amino acids long. Deletions cut 1 base from V and 0 bases from J, with 8 bases between. The CDR3 sequence is CASSLNRASYNEQFF. CDR3 in DNA: TGCGCCAGCAGCTTGAACCGGGCCTCCTACAATGAGCAGTTCTTC.

V and J are TRBV6-1 and TRBJ2-7; D might be TRBD1 (6 bases). The CDR3 is made up of 16 amino acids. CDR1 MNHNS and CDR2 SASEGT come from the germline V gene. The V end lost 3 bases, the J end lost 3 bases, and 18 bases lay between the germline ends. CDR3 coding DNA: TGTGCCAGCAGTGACGACGGGGACACCGGGGTCTACGAGCAGTACTTC. Translation gives CASSDDGDTGVYEQYF.

This sequence joins TRBV29-1 and TRBJ2-7; D is ambiguous. This CDR3 has 15 residues. The V gene lost 1 base and the J gene lost 3 bases, with 16 bases spanning the gap. Germline loops: CDR1 SQVTM, CDR2 ANQGSEA. The DNA for the CDR3 is TGCAGCGTTGAAGCCTCGGCTGGGGTTTTCTACGAGCAGTACTTC. Translation: CSVEASAGVFYEQYF.

The chain joins TRBV20-1 to TRBJ2-1, with unresolved D. Germline V gene lookup returns CDR1 DFQATT and CDR2 SNEGSKA (reference sequence). The length of the CDR3 is 12 residues. V lost 4 bases to trimming and J lost 5 bases, with 9 bases between them. CDR3 protein: CSANRANNEQFF. CDR3 DNA: TGCAGTGCTAACCGGGCAAACAATGAGCAGTTCTTC.

The chain links TRBV4-3 to TRBJ2-7, with D unclear. The germline V and J ends were trimmed by 0 bases and 5 bases, with 11 bases remaining between them. The germline CDR1 and CDR2 sequences are LGHNA and YSLEER. The CDR3 is made up of 14 amino acids. The CDR3 sequence is CASSQESDGHEQYF. In DNA, the CDR3 is TGCGCCAGCAGCCAAGAATCGGACGGCCACGAGCAGTACTTC.

The chain recombines TRBV6-6 with TRBJ2-7; 7 bases are a match to TRBD1. Germline values: CDR1 MNHNY, CDR2 SVGAGI (reference sequence). V gave up 6 bases and J gave up 3 bases; unmatched junction bases: 8. The CDR3 has 14 residues. CDR3 bases: TGTGCCAGCAGACCGGGACAGAACTACTACGAGCAGTACTTC. Amino acids: CASRPGQNYYEQYF.

V gene TRBV7-2 combines with J gene TRBJ2-1, with TRBD2 matching 9 bases. Germline V gene data show CDR1 as SGHTA and CDR2 as FQGNSA. The CDR3 extends over 13 amino acids. Losses at the gene ends were 5 bases for V and 8 bases for J; bases not matched to a gene: 4. This CDR3 reads CASSARGGDEQFF. CDR3 sequence (DNA): TGTGCCAGCAGCGCGCGGGGGGGCGATGAGCAGTTCTTC.

This sequence joins TRBV6-5 and TRBJ2-7; D call uncertain. With 6 bases removed from V and 1 base from J, the gap between germline ends came to 7 bases. The germline V gene encodes CDR1 MNHEY and CDR2 SVGAGI. This CDR3 has 12 residues. As DNA, the CDR3 is TGTGCCAGCAGGTACGGTTCCTACGAGCAGTACTTC. It encodes CASRYGSYEQYF.

J is TRBJ2-3 and V is TRBV20-1; 12 nucleotides agree with TRBD2. From germline, CDR1 is DFQATT and CDR2 SNEGSKA (reference sequence). V trimming: 5 bases; J trimming: 2 bases; junction bases outside the gene matches: 17. This CDR3 has 19 residues. In DNA, the CDR3 is TGCAGTGCTTCTCAAGGGCTAGCGGGGGGGCCCTACCACACAGATACGCAGTATTTT. It yields the protein CSASQGLAGGPYHTDTQYF.

The V and J genes are TRBV6-4 and TRBJ2-1; the D gene is possibly TRBD2 (6 bases). This CDR3 is 13 amino acids long. CDR1 and CDR2 (germline): MRHNA, SNTAGT. Between the trimmed V and J ends, which lost 3 bases and 10 bases, there was a span of 13 bases. In nucleotides, the CDR3 is TGTGCCAGCAGTGAAACGAGGGAGGAGGAGCAGTTCTTC. As protein: CASSETREEEQFF.

The chain has TRBV20-1 and TRBJ2-3; TRBD2 matches at 10 bases. The V segment lost 6 bases and the J segment 6 bases; nucleotides outside the gene matches: 9. CDR3 length equals 14 residues. Germline V lookup: CDR1 DFQATT, CDR2 SNEGSKA (reference sequence). CDR3 amino acids: CSAGTSALLDTQYF. CDR3 DNA sequence: TGCAGTGCAGGGACTAGCGCCCTCTTGGATACGCAGTATTTT.

The J gene is TRBJ1-2, the V gene TRBV2; D unresolved. With 5 bases removed from V and 8 bases from J, the gap between germline ends came to 15 bases. The length of the CDR3 is 13 residues. From germline, CDR1 is SNHLY and CDR2 FYNNEI. Here the CDR3 reads CASSYAGMQGYTF. CDR3 nucleotides: TGTGCCAGCAGTTATGCCGGGATGCAGGGCTACACCTTC.

The rearrangement joins TRBV7-9 to TRBJ1-1; a possible D gene is TRBD1 (6 bases). Germline V gene sequence: CDR1 SEHNR, CDR2 FQNEAQ (reference sequence). V was shortened by 6 bases and J by 4 bases, with 15 bases between the two germline ends. The CDR3 contains 14 residues. CDR3 region: CASRARQAGTEAFF. The CDR3 DNA is TGTGCCAGCAGAGCGAGACAGGCAGGCACTGAAGCTTTCTTT.

This clonotype was detected a few times. This rearrangement joins TRBV6-6 to TRBJ1-2; D might be TRBD1 (6 bases). Germline V gives CDR1 MNHNY, CDR2 SVGAGI (reference sequence). V shed 5 bases and J shed 6 bases, with 13 bases lying between them. The CDR3 length is 13 residues. CDR3 nucleotide sequence: TGTGCCAGCAGTACCAGGGGCGAAGATGGCTACACCTTC. Translated: CASSTRGEDGYTF.

The V call is TRBV11-2, the J call TRBJ2-4, with TRBD1 as a possible D gene (6 bases). The J call may be mistaken, given a closer DNA end match to TRBJ2-7. Germline V lookup: CDR1 SGHAT, CDR2 FQNNGV. CDR3 size: 15 residues. CDR3 sequence (DNA): TGTGCCAGCAGCTTAAATTTTTGGGGGACATACGAGCAGTACTTC. Residues: CASSLNFWGTYEQYF.